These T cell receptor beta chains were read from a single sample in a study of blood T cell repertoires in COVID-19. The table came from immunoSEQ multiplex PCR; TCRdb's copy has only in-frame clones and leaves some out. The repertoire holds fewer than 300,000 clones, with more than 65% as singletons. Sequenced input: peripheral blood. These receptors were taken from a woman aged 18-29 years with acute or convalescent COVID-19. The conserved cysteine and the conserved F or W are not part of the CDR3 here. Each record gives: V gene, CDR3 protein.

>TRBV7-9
ASSTRTSLELNGNEQF
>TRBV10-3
AISEYGRNTEAF
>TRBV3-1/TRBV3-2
ASSPGTGAIIYGYT
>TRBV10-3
AISYGQGASNYGYT
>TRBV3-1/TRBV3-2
ASSPGVAGITDTQY
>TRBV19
ASSVLAVYNEQF
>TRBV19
ASSEDGVGTEAF
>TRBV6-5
ASSTVSGANVLT
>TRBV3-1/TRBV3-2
ASSPEKDFLNNEQF
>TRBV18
ASSPAYGTGSNQPQH
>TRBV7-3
ASSNTSAPAYNEQF
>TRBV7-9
ASSLVGLNTEAF
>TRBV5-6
ASSLGGGLYEQY
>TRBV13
ASTPHWGSGSPNEQF
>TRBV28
ASSFGDRFSSPLH